This TCR beta chain came from a study of blood T cells in healthy people across ages (dated by TCRdb to between 2015 and 2017). Context from the whole study: Template switching captured roughly one uniquely barcoded TCR beta cDNA molecule per two T cells in model experiments. Two additional independent replicas of 1 million unique cDNA reads from the same blood draw were analyzed for two donors (one aged 18 to 29 and one aged 80 or older). Donors were grouped into four age groups: young (average roughly 17 years), middle-aged (roughly 37), aged (about 60) and long-lived (about 82). To track age-related changes in TCR beta repertoire diversity, the study relied on deep sequencing normalized with unique cDNA molecular identifiers.

General study outcomes and caveats: Compared with the aged group, the long-lived group had more naive CD4+ T cells, fewer expanded clones and increased TCR diversity, suggesting age selection. Estimates of total diversity from one million sequenced T cells were regarded as lower bounds and underestimates. As age increased, observed TCR beta diversity per million T cells dropped in a roughly linear way, and a significant reduction was already evident by age 40. Because profiling used bulk unsorted PBMCs, naive and antigen-experienced compartments could not be compared conclusively. Because the CMV infection status of the donors was unknown, age-related changes in expanded clonotypes may potentially have been confounded. Observed TCR beta diversity correlated strongly with the percentage of naive T cells measured by flow cytometry.

This clonotype was counted between two and nine times. Its specific antigen is unknown. Base qualities are not recorded, but no much larger clone differs from it by a single base. Systemically healthy Caucasian individuals from Russia, about 38 in total and aged about 6 to 95 years, were included as donors. Each donor gave about 9.8 milliliters of peripheral blood, drawn into EDTA-treated Vacutainer tubes. Ficoll-Paque density-gradient centrifugation was used to isolate PBMCs, with at least 6 million obtained per sample. Trizol reagent was used to extract total RNA from PBMCs, with at least 5.5 micrograms per sample. For every donor, an aliquot of PBMCs went through flow cytometry to measure the percentages of naive CD45RAhigh/CD27high T cells. Libraries were constructed by 5' RACE. The instrument given in TCRdb is Illumina HiSeq 2500. A second PCR of roughly 7 to 11 cycles was performed with a sample-barcoded 5' primer and a J-beta primer mix. A template-switch 5' adaptor carrying 12 random nucleotides introduced a unique molecular identifier onto each TCR beta cDNA molecule. Each sample yielded at least 2.5 million CDR3-containing paired-end reads. First-strand cDNA synthesis was performed from all RNA using the Mint cDNA synthesis kit, with priming by a TRBC-specific oligonucleotide. All cDNA was treated with uracil-DNA glycosylase and then went through a first 18-cycle PCR with the universal primers M1SS and BC2_uni_R. The published analysis was carried out like this. Normalization of each sample was performed by random selection of 1 million high-quality reads, each carrying a distinct molecular identifier. Reads with shared molecular identifiers were discarded instead of being binned into consensus sequences. MiTCR, run with a Q25 quality threshold and the strictest error-elimination algorithm, handled CDR3 identification, clonotype clustering and error correction. Lower-bound total TCR beta diversity was estimated with a nonparametric unseen species model using Euler transformation. The public sequencing data were trimmed at Q25 with fastp and processed into clonotypes with MiXCR by TCRdb, which kept only in-frame beta chains. CDR3 protein duplicates are merged, each entry listing the most common genes and DNA. The V and J calls and clone size are TCRdb's, not the authors'. This sample has about 930,000 distinct CDR3 sequences in its table, and almost 30% of those were observed once. Clones ranked in the top ten supply 9.5% to 13% of the sample.

From its cysteine to its phenylalanine, the CDR3 spans 15 amino acids. CDR3 DNA is the only sequence kept; it has 45 bases, read in frame from the first base. The germline V gene specifies SGHDT as CDR1 and YYEEEE as CDR2. V gives up 1 base and J gives up 2 bases, and the segment between their germline ends measures 9 bases. These same data were also listed under a study on T cells of mothers and their children. As that second paper reports: Nine systemically healthy Caucasian individuals served as donors, namely three mothers together with their six children. cDNA synthesis used all of the extracted RNA, with roughly 1.6 ug of RNA in each 15 ul reaction. In the second PCR, sample barcodes and 2-4 random nucleotides were introduced via the M1S primer. More than 8.5 million TCR beta CDR3 reads were obtained from each mother, and some 3.3 million reads were obtained from each child. TCR recombination output is similarly shaped by thymic selection in related and unrelated pairs, with a minor effect exerted by inherited differences. Normalized repertoire overlap in related mother-child pairs was always slightly higher than in unrelated mother-child pairs, but the difference was never significant. No persistent microchimeric T cell clones were detected, at a sensitivity of 90 to 100 clones per million clonotypes. The study used deep NGS to compare TCR beta repertoires of mothers and children, seeking features distinguishing related mother-child pairs from unrelated individuals. Mothers averaged about 40 +/- 4 years of age and children averaged about 12 +/- 4 years. Libraries were sequenced on Illumina HiSeq 2000 with 100+100 nt paired-end reads after adapter ligation with NEBNext reagents. To avoid cross-contamination, the mother libraries and the child libraries were prepared a month apart and sequenced in separate runs. For each donor, between about 500,000 and 2,200,000 distinct TCR beta clonotypes were identified. Naive TCR beta clonotypes were estimated from low-frequency clonotypes matched to each donor's FACS-determined naive share, without sorting.

The V and J segments used are TRBV5-6 and TRBJ1-4; the D segment cannot be called with confidence. The sequenced sample consisted of blood. The clonotype comes from a woman between 40 and 55 years old in good health. The CDR3 region has the sequence CASSLRLGTNEKLFF. The DNA sequence is as follows: TGTGCCAGCAGCTTGAGGCTGGGCACTAATGAAAAACTGTTTTTT. Reference TRBV5-6 and TRBJ1-4 proteins supply the regions before and after the CDR3; the full variable domain is: DAGVTQSPTHLIKTRGQQVTLRCSPKSGHDTVSWYQQALGQGPQFIFQYYEEEERQRGNFPDRFSGHQFPNYSSELNVNALLLGDSALYLCASSLRLGTNEKLFFGSGTQLSVL.